This T cell receptor beta chain came from a study of blood T cells in healthy people across ages. Germline CDR1 SGHAT, CDR2 FQNNGV. The length of the CDR3 is 15 residues. V was trimmed by 5 bases and J by 0 bases, leaving 11 bases between them. Combining a sample-barcoded 5' primer with a J-beta primer mix, a second PCR ran for roughly 7 to 11 cycles. MiXCR, run by TCRdb on the 5' RACE reads, gives a single entry per CDR3 protein. The repertoire holds approximately 850,000 distinct CDR3 sequences, with 55% to 70% as singletons. This TCR was sampled from a man younger than 40 in good health. Sequencing used blood. The chain couples TRBV11-2 to TRBJ2-1; the D is unclear. This chain's CDR3 is CASSPLPSSYNEQFF. The CDR3 DNA reads as TGTGCCAGCAGCCCTCTACCTAGCTCCTACAATGAGCAGTTCTTC.